This TCR beta chain originates from a study of T cell repertoires in cytomegalovirus infection. Whole-study findings and limits: Dominating the ex vivo response were TCR beta clonotypes that were CMV-specific and HLA-C-restricted.

V was pared by 5 bases and J by 5 bases, with 11 bases of the junction left unmatched. In germline, CDR1 is SGHAT, CDR2 FQNNGV. The CDR3 extends over 17 amino acids. This clonotype was counted a few times. The antigen is unknown. TCRdb passed the reads through MiXCR, listing each CDR3 protein once. The sample holds approximately 770,000 distinct CDR3 sequences; 29% are singletons and the top ten take around 13%. This TCR was recovered from a human donor in good health (CMV status not recorded). Some clones in this sample may be carry-over from other donors' samples. The starting material was cultured CD8+ T cells from PBMCs, obtained from culture after CMV antigen stimulation. This chain connects TRBV11-2 to TRBJ2-3; 12 nucleotides line up with TRBD2. The CDR3 sequence: CASSMTSGGPRGDTQYF. CDR3 sequence (DNA): TGTGCCAGCAGCATGACTAGCGGGGGCCCGAGAGGAGATACGCAGTATTTT.